A single sample gave rise to the 13 T cell receptor beta chains below, sequenced in a study of shared clonotypes between healthy human individuals. Clones were sequenced by immunoSEQ multiplex PCR, and TCRdb holds only the in-frame ones, with some missing. This sample has 2 million to 2.5 million clones, with under 97% found just once. The sample consisted of naive CD4+ T cells sorted from blood. As to subset: CD45RA+ positively selected. The receptor source for this set is a man between 18 and 29 years old in good health.

This sequence joins TRBV19 and TRBJ1-1, with 8 bases aligning to TRBD1. V was clipped by 8 bases and J by 5 bases; unmatched bases: 7. Germline CDR1 is LNHDA and CDR2 is SQIVND (reference sequence). CDR3 length: 13 residues. This chain's CDR3 is CASQHQGATEAFF. In nucleotides, the CDR3 is TGTGCCAGTCAACACCAGGGGGCAACTGAAGCTTTCTTT.

The rearrangement uses TRBV2 and TRBJ2-7; D uncertain. The CDR3 has 12 amino acids. Germline lookup yields CDR1 SNHLY and CDR2 FYNNEI. V gave up 3 bases and J gave up 3 bases, with 6 bases separating them. In DNA form, the CDR3 reads TGTGCCAGCAGTGATTCGTACTACGAGCAGTACTTC. It yields the protein CASSDSYYEQYF.

This sequence joins TRBV5-1 and TRBJ1-4; 7 positions match TRBD1. Losses at the gene ends were 4 bases for V and 6 bases for J; bases not matched to a gene: 9. Germline V lookup: CDR1 SGHRS, CDR2 YFSETQ. The CDR3 totals 15 residues. CDR3 DNA: TGCGCCAGCAGCGTAGAGACAGGGCGGTATGAAAAACTGTTTTTT. This gives the protein CASSVETGRYEKLFF.

The chain is built from TRBV6-5 and TRBJ1-2; D gene unclear. The CDR3 spans 14 residues. Germline V gene sequence: CDR1 MNHEY, CDR2 SVGAGI. The V and J ends lost 10 bases and 0 bases respectively, with 15 bases between them. CDR3 in amino acids: CATHGRGTNYGYTF. For the CDR3, the DNA is TGTGCCACCCACGGCCGGGGTACTAACTATGGCTACACCTTC.

The chain is built from TRBV2 and TRBJ2-5; 11 bases match TRBD1. The CDR3 length is 15 residues. V gave up 6 bases and J gave up 1 base; unmatched junction bases: 4. Germline CDR1 is SNHLY and CDR2 is FYNNEI. CDR3 nucleotide sequence: TGTGCCAGCAGCTGGGACAGGGGGGGCCAAGAGACCCAGTACTTC. This sequence encodes CASSWDRGGQETQYF.

The chain has TRBV10-2 and TRBJ1-2, with D possibly matching TRBD1 (5 bases). V shed 5 bases and J shed 2 bases, with 15 bases lying between them. There are 15 residues in the CDR3. CDR1 and CDR2 (germline): WSHSY, SAAADI. The CDR3 DNA follows: TGCGCCAGCAGTAAACGGGACCTTTCCAACTATGGCTACACCTTC. Its translation is CASSKRDLSNYGYTF.

The rearrangement links TRBV19 to TRBJ2-7; D is possibly TRBD1 or TRBD2 (5 bases each). The CDR3 loop spans 15 amino acids. Germline V CDR1 and CDR2: LNHDA, SQIVND (reference sequence). Trimming removed 0 bases from V and 6 bases from J, with 15 bases in between. CDR3 amino acids: CASSIDPGIDSEQYF. The CDR3 nucleotides read TGTGCCAGTAGTATAGATCCGGGGATCGACAGCGAGCAGTACTTC.

The V gene is TRBV27, the J gene TRBJ2-3; 7 bases are a match to TRBD1. This CDR3 is 15 amino acids long. V lost 2 bases and J lost 3; bases outside the gene matches: 5. Germline V lookup: CDR1 MNHEY, CDR2 SMNVEV (reference sequence). CDR3 sequence reads: CASSLDRVGTDTQYF. In DNA, the CDR3 is TGTGCCAGCAGTTTAGACAGGGTCGGTACAGATACGCAGTATTTT.

Concerning this clone: At the DNA level, this CDR3 is encoded by other sequences in the same sample as well. The V call is TRBV19, the J call TRBJ1-2; D is uncertain. Germline V gives CDR1 LNHDA, CDR2 SQIVND (reference sequence). V was clipped by 3 bases and J by 4 bases, with 12 bases between them. This CDR3 region has 14 residues. CDR3 amino acids: CASSIGREGYGYTF. DNA of the CDR3: TGTGCCAGTAGTATTGGACGGGAAGGCTATGGCTACACCTTC.

The V and J genes are TRBV19 and TRBJ1-6; 7 bases line up with TRBD1. The V and J ends lost 5 bases and 9 bases, in that order; junction bases with no gene match: 7. Germline loops: CDR1 LNHDA, CDR2 SQIVND (reference sequence). CDR3 length equals 14 residues. CDR3 loop: CASSLGGAGSPLHF. The CDR3 DNA reads as TGTGCCAGTAGTCTAGGGGGCGCAGGTTCACCCCTCCACTTT.

The chain is built from TRBV18 and TRBJ1-1, with 8 bases identical to TRBD1. J lost 5 bases, V lost 3 bases, and 8 bases had no gene match. CDR1 and CDR2 from the germline V gene are KGHSH and LQKENI. The CDR3 has 15 residues. The CDR3 protein is CASSPQGQGMTEAFF. The CDR3 DNA reads TGTGCCAGCTCACCCCAAGGACAGGGAATGACTGAAGCTTTCTTT.

The chain links TRBV6-1 to TRBJ2-5; 7 nucleotides agree with TRBD1. The CDR3 totals 13 residues. CDR1 is MNHNS and CDR2 is SASEGT in the germline V gene. J was trimmed by 0 bases and V by 6 bases; bases with no gene match: 1. The CDR3 bases are TGTGCCAGCAGGGGACAGAACCAAGAGACCCAGTACTTC. This translates into CASRGQNQETQYF.

A word on this clone: Other DNA sequences in the same sample also yield this CDR3. V gene TRBV6-1 combines with J gene TRBJ2-2; no definite D call. CDR3 length equals 12 residues. Germline assignment: CDR1 MNHNS and CDR2 SASEGT. Trimming took 3 bases from V and 3 from J, leaving 2 bases between them. For the CDR3, the DNA is TGTGCCAGCAGTGATTACACCGGGGAGCTGTTTTTT. Translated, it gives CASSDYTGELFF.